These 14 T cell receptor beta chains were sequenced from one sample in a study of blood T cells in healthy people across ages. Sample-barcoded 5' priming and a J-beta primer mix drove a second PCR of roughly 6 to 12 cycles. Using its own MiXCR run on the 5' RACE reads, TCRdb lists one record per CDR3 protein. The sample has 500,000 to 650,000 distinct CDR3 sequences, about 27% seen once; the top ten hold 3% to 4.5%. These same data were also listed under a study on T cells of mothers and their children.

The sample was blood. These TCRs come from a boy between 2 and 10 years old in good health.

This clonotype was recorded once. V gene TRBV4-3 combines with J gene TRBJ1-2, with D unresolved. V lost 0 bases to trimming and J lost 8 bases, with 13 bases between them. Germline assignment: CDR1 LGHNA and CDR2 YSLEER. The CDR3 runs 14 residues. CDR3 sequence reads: CASSQEGTSVGYTF. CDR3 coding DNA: TGCGCCAGCAGCCAAGAAGGCACATCGGTAGGCTACACCTTC.

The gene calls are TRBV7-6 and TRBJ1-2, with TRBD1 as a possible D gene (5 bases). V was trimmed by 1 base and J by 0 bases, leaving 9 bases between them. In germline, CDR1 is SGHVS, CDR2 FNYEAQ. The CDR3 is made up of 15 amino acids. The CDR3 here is CASSLDPGANYGYTF. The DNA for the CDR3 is TGTGCCAGCAGCTTAGATCCGGGGGCTAACTATGGCTACACCTTC.

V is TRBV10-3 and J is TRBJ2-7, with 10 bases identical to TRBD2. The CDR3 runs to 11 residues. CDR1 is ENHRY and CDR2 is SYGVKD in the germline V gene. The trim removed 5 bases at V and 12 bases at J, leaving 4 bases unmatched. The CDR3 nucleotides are TGTGCCATCAGTCCGGGACTAGCGTTGTACTTC. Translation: CAISPGLALYF.

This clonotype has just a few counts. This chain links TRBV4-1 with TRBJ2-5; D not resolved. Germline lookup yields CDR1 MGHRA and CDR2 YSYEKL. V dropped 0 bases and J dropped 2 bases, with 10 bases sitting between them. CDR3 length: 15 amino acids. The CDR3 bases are TGCGCCAGCAGCCAAGATGACCTAGTTCAAGAGACCCAGTACTTC. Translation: CASSQDDLVQETQYF.

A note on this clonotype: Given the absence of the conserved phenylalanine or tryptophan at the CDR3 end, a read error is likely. The CDR3 protein is CASSEGVNPEKLFL. The DNA of the CDR3 is TGCGCCAGCAGTGAGGGAGTGAATCCTGAAAAACTGTTTCTT. V and J are TRBV10-1 and TRBJ1-4; D gene unclear. This CDR3 is built from 14 residues. Deletions cut 2 bases from V and 7 bases from J, with 11 bases between. Germline values: CDR1 WNHNN, CDR2 SYGVQD (reference sequence).

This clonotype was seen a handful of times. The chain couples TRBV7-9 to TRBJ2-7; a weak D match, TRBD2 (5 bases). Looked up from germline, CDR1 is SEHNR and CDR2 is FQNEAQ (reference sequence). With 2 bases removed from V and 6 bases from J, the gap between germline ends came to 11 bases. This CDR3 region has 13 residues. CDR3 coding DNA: TGTGCCAGCAGCTTACGTACCGGGATCGAGCAGTACTTC. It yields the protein CASSLRTGIEQYF.

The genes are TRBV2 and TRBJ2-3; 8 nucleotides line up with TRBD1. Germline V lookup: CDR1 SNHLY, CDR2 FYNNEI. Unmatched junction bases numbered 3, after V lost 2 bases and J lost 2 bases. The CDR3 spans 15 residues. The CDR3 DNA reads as TGTGCCAGCAGTGAAACAGGGGGGAACACAGATACGCAGTATTTT. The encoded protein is CASSETGGNTDTQYF.

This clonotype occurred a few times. The CDR3 sequence: CASSPGEGYTF. The CDR3 DNA reads as TGTGCCAGCAGCCCCGGTGAGGGCTACACCTTC. This chain connects TRBV7-9 to TRBJ1-2; no definite D call. The CDR3 has 11 amino acids. V lost 5 bases, J lost 8 bases, and 9 bases lay in between. Germline lookup yields CDR1 SEHNR and CDR2 FQNEAQ (reference sequence).

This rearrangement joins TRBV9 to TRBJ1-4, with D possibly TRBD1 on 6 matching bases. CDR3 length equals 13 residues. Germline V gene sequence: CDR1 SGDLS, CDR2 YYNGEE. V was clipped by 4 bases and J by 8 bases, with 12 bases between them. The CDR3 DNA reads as TGTGCCAGCAGCTCAGGGGTGGGGGAAAAACTGTTTTTT. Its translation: CASSSGVGEKLFF. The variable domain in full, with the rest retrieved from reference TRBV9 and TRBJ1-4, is DSGVTQTPKHLITATGQRVTLRCSPRSGDLSVYWYQQSLDQGLQFLIQYYNGEERAKGNILERFSAQQFPDLHSELNLSSLELGDSALYFCASSSGVGEKLFFGSGTQLSVL.

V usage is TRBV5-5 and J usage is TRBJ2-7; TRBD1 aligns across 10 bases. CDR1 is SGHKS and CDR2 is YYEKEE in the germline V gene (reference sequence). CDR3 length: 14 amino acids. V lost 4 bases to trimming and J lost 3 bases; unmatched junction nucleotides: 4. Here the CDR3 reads CASSKDRGIYEQYF. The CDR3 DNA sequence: TGTGCCAGCAGCAAGGACAGGGGGATCTACGAGCAGTACTTC.

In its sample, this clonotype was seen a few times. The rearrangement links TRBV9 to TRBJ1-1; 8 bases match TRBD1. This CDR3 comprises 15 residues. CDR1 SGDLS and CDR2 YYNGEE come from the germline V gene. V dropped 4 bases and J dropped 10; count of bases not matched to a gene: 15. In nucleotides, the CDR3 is TGTGCCAGCAGCCCGCGCAGGGGGCTGGGTGTTGGAGCTTTCTTT. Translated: CASSPRRGLGVGAFF.

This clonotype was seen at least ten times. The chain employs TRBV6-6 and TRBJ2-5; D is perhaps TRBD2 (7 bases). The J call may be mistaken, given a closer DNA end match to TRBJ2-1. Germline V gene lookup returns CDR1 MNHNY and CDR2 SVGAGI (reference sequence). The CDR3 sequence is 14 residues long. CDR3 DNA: TGTGCCAGCAGTTACGGCGGGGGCAGAGATGAGCAGTTCTTC. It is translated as CASSYGGGRDEQFF.

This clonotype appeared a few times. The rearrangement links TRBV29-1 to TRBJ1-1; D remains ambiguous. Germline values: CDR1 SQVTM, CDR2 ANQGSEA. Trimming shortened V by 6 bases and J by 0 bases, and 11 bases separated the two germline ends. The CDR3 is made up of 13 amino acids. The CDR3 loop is CSVYRPLNTEAFF. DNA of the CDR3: TGCAGCGTGTACAGACCTCTGAACACTGAAGCTTTCTTT.

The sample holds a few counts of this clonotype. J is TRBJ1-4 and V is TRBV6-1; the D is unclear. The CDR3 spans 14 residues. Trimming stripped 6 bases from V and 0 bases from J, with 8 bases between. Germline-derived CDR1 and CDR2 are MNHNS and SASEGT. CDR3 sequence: CASSAQPTNEKLFF. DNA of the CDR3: TGTGCCAGCAGCGCCCAGCCAACTAATGAAAAACTGTTTTTT.